This T cell receptor beta chain was recorded in a study of shared clonotypes between healthy human individuals. Study in general: In total, the donors were a couple of women and three men aged 18 to 49.

Sequencing used immunoSEQ multiplex PCR; TCRdb keeps in-frame clones, though not all of them. Among about 2,200,000 clones listed, roughly 91% were seen once. This CDR3 has 16 amino acids. CDR1 MNHEY and CDR2 SMNVEV come from the germline V gene (reference sequence). Trimming shortened V by 3 bases and J by 4 bases, and 16 bases separated the two germline ends. Naive CD8 cells were CD45RO-negative, positively selected for CCR7, excluding terminally differentiated effector memory CD45RA+ cells. Sequencing input: naive CD8+ T cells from PBMCs. This sequence joins TRBV27 and TRBJ2-1; D gene uncertain. The source of this sequence is a man between 18 and 35 years old in good health. Some clones in this sample may be carry-over from other donors' samples. Here the CDR3 reads CASSFWVTTLYNEQFF. In DNA form, the CDR3 reads TGTGCCAGCAGTTTTTGGGTGACCACTCTTTACAATGAGCAGTTCTTC.